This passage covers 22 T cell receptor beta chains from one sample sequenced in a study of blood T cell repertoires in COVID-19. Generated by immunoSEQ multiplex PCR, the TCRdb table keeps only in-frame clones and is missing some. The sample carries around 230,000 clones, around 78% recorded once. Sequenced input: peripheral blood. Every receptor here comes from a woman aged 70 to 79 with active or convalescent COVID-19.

Here the CDR3 reads CAISATGVVYGYTF. The DNA for the CDR3 is TGTGCCATCAGTGCAACAGGGGTGGTGTATGGCTACACCTTC. The V and J genes are TRBV10-3 and TRBJ1-2; 7 nucleotides align to TRBD1. The CDR3 length is 14 residues. From germline, CDR1 is ENHRY and CDR2 SYGVKD. V shed 4 bases and J 5 bases; nucleotides not matched to a gene: 7.

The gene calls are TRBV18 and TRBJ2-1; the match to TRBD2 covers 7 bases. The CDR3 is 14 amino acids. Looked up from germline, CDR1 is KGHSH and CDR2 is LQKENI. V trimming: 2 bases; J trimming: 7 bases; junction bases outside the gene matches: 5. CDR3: CASSPGGGGNEQFF. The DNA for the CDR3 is TGTGCCAGCTCACCAGGCGGGGGTGGAAATGAGCAGTTCTTC.

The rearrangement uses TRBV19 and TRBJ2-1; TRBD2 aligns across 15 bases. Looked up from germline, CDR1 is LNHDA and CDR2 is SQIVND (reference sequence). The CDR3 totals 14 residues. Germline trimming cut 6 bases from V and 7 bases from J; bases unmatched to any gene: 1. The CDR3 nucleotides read TGTGCCAGTAGGGGACTAGCGGGGGGAAATGAGCAGTTCTTC. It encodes CASRGLAGGNEQFF.

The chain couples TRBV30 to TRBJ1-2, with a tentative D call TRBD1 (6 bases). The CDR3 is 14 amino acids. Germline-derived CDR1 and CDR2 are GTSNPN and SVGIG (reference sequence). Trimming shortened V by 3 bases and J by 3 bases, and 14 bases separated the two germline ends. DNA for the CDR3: TGTGCCTGGAGGTGGGGGCAAACTCACTATGGCTACACCTTC. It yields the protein CAWRWGQTHYGYTF.

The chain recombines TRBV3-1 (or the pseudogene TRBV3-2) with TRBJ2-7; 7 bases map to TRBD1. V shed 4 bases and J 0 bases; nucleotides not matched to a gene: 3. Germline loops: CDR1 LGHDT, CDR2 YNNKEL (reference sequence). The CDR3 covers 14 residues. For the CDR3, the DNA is TGTGCCAGCAGCCCTTGGGACAGCTCCTACGAGCAGTACTTC. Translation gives CASSPWDSSYEQYF.

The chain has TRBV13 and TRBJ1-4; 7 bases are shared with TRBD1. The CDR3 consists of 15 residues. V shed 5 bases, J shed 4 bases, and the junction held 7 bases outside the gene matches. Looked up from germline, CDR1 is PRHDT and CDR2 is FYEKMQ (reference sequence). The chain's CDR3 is CASSQGQVLNEKLFF. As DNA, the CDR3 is TGTGCCAGCAGCCAAGGACAGGTGCTTAATGAAAAACTGTTTTTT. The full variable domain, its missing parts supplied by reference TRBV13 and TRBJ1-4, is AAGVIQSPRHLIKEKRETATLKCYPIPRHDTVYWYQQGPGQDPQFLISFYEKMQSDKGSIPDRFSAQQFSDYHSELNMSSLELGDSALYFCASSQGQVLNEKLFFGSGTQLSVL.

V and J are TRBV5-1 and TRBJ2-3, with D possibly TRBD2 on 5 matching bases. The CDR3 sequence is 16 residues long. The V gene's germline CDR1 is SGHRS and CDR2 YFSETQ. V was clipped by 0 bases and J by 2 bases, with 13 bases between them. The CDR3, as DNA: TGCGCCAGCAGCTTGGGCGGGCGTCCCCTCACAGATACGCAGTATTTT. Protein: CASSLGGRPLTDTQYF.

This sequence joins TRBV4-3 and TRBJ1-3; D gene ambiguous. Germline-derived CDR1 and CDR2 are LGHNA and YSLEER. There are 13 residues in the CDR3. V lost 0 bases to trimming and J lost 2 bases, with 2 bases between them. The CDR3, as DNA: TGCGCCAGCAGCCAAGATACTGGAAACACCATATATTTT. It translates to CASSQDTGNTIYF.

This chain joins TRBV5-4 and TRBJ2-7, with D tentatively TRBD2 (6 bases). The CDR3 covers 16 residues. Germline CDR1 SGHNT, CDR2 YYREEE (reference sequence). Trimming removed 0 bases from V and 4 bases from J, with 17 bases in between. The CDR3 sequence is CASSLAVSIGGYEQYF. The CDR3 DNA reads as TGTGCCAGCAGCTTGGCCGTCTCTATTGGGGGGTACGAGCAGTACTTC.

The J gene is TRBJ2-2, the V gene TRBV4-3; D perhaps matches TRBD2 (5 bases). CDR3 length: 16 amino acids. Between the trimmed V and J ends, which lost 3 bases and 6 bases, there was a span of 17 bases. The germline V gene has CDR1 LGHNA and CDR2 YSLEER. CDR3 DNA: TGCGCCAGCAGCCACGGGATTACTTACCTAGCCGGGGAGCTGTTTTTT. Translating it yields CASSHGITYLAGELFF.

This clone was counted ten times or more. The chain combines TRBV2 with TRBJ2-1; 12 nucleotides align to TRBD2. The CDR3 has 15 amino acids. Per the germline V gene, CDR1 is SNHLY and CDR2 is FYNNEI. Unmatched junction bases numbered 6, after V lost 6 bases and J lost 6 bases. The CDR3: CASSITSGRRNEQFF. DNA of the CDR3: TGTGCCAGCAGCATTACTAGCGGGAGGCGCAATGAGCAGTTCTTC. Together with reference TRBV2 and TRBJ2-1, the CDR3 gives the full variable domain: EPEVTQTPSHQVTQMGQEVILRCVPISNHLYFYWYRQILGQKVEFLVSFYNNEISEKSEIFDDQFSVERPDGSNFTLKIRSTKLEDSAMYFCASSITSGRRNEQFFGPGTRLTVL.

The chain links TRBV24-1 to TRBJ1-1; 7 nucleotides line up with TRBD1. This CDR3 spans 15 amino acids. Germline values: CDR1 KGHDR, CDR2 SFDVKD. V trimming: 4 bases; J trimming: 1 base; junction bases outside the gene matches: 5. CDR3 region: CATSDPQGPNTEAFF. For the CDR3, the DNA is TGTGCCACCAGTGACCCACAGGGGCCGAACACTGAAGCTTTCTTT.

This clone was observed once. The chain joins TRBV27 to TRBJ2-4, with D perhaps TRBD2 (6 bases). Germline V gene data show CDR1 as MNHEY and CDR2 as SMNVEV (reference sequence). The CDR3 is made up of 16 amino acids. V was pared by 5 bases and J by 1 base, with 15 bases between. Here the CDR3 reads CASSTLAAGAKNIQYF. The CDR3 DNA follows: TGTGCCAGCAGTACCCTGGCGGCGGGGGCCAAAAACATTCAGTACTTC.

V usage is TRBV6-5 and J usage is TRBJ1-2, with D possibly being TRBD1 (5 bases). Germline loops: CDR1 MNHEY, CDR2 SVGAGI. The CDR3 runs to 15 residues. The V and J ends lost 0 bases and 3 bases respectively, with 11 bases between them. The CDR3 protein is CASSYSSGYDYGYTF. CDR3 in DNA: TGTGCCAGCAGTTACTCGTCAGGGTACGACTATGGCTACACCTTC.

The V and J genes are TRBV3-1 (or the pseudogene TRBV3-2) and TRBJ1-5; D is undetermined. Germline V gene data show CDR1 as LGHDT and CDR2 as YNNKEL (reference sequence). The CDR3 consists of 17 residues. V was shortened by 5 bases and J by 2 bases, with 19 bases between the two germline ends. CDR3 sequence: CASSIYYDPSGNQPQHF. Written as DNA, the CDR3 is TGTGCCAGCAGCATTTACTACGACCCCTCGGGCAATCAGCCCCAGCATTTT.

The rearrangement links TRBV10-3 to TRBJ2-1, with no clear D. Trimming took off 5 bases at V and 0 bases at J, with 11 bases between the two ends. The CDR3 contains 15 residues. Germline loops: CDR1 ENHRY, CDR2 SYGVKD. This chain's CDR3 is CAISSDTSSYNEQFF. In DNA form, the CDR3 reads TGTGCCATCAGTTCAGACACGAGCTCCTACAATGAGCAGTTCTTC.

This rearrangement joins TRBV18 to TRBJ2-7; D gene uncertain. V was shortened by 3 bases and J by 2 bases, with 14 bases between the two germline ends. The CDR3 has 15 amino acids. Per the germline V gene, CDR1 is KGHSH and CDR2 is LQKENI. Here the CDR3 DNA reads TGTGCCAGCTCACCGGGTGTTGCGGATACCTACGAGCAGTACTTC. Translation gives CASSPGVADTYEQYF. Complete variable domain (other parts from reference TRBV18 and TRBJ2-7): NAGVMQNPRHLVRRRGQEARLRCSPMKGHSHVYWYRQLPEEGLKFMVYLQKENIIDESGMPKERFSAEFPKEGPSILRIQQVVRGDSAAYFCASSPGVADTYEQYFGPGTRLTVT.

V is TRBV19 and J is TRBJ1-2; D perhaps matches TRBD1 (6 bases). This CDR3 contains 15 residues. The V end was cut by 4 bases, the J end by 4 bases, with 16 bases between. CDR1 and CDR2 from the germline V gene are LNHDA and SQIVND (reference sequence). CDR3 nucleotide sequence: TGTGCCAGTAGTAGAATGACAGGCCAAGGCTATGGCTACACCTTC. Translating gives CASSRMTGQGYGYTF.

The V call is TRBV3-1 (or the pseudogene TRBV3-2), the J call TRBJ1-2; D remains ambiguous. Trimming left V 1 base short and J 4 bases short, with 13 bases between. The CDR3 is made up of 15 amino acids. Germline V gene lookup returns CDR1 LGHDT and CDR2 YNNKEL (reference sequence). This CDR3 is CASSQAETLLYGYTF. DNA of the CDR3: TGTGCCAGCAGCCAAGCTGAGACACTCCTCTATGGCTACACCTTC.

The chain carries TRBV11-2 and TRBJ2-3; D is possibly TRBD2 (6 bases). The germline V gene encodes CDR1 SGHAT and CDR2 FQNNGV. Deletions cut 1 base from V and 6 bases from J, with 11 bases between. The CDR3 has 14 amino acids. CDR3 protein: CASSLGGGKDTQYF. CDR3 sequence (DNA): TGTGCCAGCAGCTTAGGGGGAGGAAAGGATACGCAGTATTTT.

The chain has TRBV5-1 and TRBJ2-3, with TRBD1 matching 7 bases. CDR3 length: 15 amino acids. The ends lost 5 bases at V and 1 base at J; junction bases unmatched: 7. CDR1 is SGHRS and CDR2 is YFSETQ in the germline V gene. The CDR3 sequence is CASRTTGDGTDTQYF. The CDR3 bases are TGCGCCAGCAGGACCACAGGGGATGGCACAGATACGCAGTATTTT.

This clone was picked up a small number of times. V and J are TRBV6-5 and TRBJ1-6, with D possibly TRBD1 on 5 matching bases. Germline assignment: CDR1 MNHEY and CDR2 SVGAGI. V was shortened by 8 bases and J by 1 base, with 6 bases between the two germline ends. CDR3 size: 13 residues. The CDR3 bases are TGTGCCAGCCGGGGGTCCTATAATTCACCCCTCCACTTT. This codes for CASRGSYNSPLHF.